These T cell receptor beta chains were read from a single sample in a study of response to subunit inactivated influenza vaccine. TCRdb ran MiXCR on the RT-PCR reads and lists one entry per CDR3 protein. This sample has about 780,000 distinct CDR3 sequences, with roughly 20% found just once. The sequences come from PBMCs from blood, collected roughly 5 days after vaccination. The receptors here all came from a man aged 50 to 59 who received an inactivated influenza vaccine. The CDR3 runs from the conserved cysteine through the conserved F or W. The order of the fields is J gene, D gene, V gene, CDR3 protein. The D gene is left open where the match is weak.

j_gene: TRBJ2-1; d_gene: NA; v_gene: TRBV5-1; CDR3aa: CASSLAGGVAYNEQFF
j_gene: TRBJ2-2; d_gene: TRBD2; v_gene: TRBV7-3; CDR3aa: CASSLDSGSYTGELFF
j_gene: TRBJ2-7; d_gene: TRBD1; v_gene: TRBV5-5; CDR3aa: CASRRTGGAMSYEQYF
j_gene: TRBJ2-7; d_gene: NA; v_gene: TRBV6-2/TRBV6-3; CDR3aa: CASSYTRWGVATHYEQYF
j_gene: TRBJ2-7; d_gene: TRBD2; v_gene: TRBV5-1; CDR3aa: CASSLDPGGIYEQYF
j_gene: TRBJ2-7; d_gene: NA; v_gene: TRBV4-1; CDR3aa: CASSQVLTYEQYF
j_gene: TRBJ2-7; d_gene: TRBD1; v_gene: TRBV12-3/TRBV12-4; CDR3aa: CASSRRDRAHEQYF
j_gene: TRBJ2-3; d_gene: NA; v_gene: TRBV12-3/TRBV12-4; CDR3aa: CASKPGGTDTQYF
j_gene: TRBJ1-6; d_gene: TRBD1; v_gene: TRBV20-1; CDR3aa: CSARDPGQGNYNSPLHF
j_gene: TRBJ2-1; d_gene: NA; v_gene: TRBV12-3/TRBV12-4; CDR3aa: CASSLEIYNEQFF
j_gene: TRBJ1-4; d_gene: NA; v_gene: TRBV7-9; CDR3aa: CASSLKGPAWEKLFF
j_gene: TRBJ2-1; d_gene: TRBD2; v_gene: TRBV10-3; CDR3aa: CAIRLGTSGPQFF
j_gene: TRBJ2-5; d_gene: NA; v_gene: TRBV2; CDR3aa: CASKKLGGQETQYF
j_gene: TRBJ2-5; d_gene: TRBD1; v_gene: TRBV11-2; CDR3aa: CASSAGTAFQETQYF
j_gene: TRBJ2-7; d_gene: NA; v_gene: TRBV7-9; CDR3aa: CASSLDTDPYEQYF
j_gene: TRBJ2-2; d_gene: TRBD2; v_gene: TRBV11-2; CDR3aa: CASSLNLASGVAGELFF
j_gene: TRBJ1-4; d_gene: NA; v_gene: TRBV15; CDR3aa: CATSRTAQEKLFF
j_gene: TRBJ1-5; d_gene: TRBD1; v_gene: TRBV2; CDR3aa: CASSEVGQGANNQPQHF
j_gene: TRBJ2-7; d_gene: NA; v_gene: TRBV27; CDR3aa: CASSPRAVAYEQYF
j_gene: TRBJ2-1; d_gene: TRBD2; v_gene: TRBV9; CDR3aa: CASSVAGLAGVGNEQFF
j_gene: TRBJ2-5; d_gene: NA; v_gene: TRBV11-2; CDR3aa: CASSRVVAGLETQYF
j_gene: TRBJ2-1; d_gene: NA; v_gene: TRBV6-1; CDR3aa: CASTYLVGRNEQFF
j_gene: TRBJ1-5; d_gene: NA; v_gene: TRBV12-3/TRBV12-4; CDR3aa: CASSSGPNRSNQPQHF
j_gene: TRBJ2-1; d_gene: TRBD2; v_gene: TRBV2; CDR3aa: CASSPPPGLAPSYNEQFF
j_gene: TRBJ2-7; d_gene: TRBD2; v_gene: TRBV7-3; CDR3aa: CASSLAGTSGIYEQYF
j_gene: TRBJ2-7; d_gene: NA; v_gene: TRBV20-1; CDR3aa: CSARMSEQYF
j_gene: TRBJ2-5; d_gene: TRBD2; v_gene: TRBV3-1; CDR3aa: CAVRRGNQETQYF
j_gene: TRBJ2-4; d_gene: TRBD2; v_gene: TRBV19; CDR3aa: CASSMGLAREAKNIQYF
j_gene: TRBJ1-3; d_gene: NA; v_gene: TRBV20-1; CDR3aa: CSAREGSGTAAF
j_gene: TRBJ2-7; d_gene: TRBD2; v_gene: TRBV20-1; CDR3aa: CSARASVRTSGIQYF
j_gene: TRBJ1-5; d_gene: TRBD1; v_gene: TRBV20-1; CDR3aa: CSAPRTGSHQPQHF
j_gene: TRBJ2-1; d_gene: TRBD1; v_gene: TRBV6-1; CDR3aa: CAARTGRNSYNEQFF
j_gene: TRBJ2-3; d_gene: TRBD2; v_gene: TRBV11-2; CDR3aa: CASRRPGLAGRTDTQYF
j_gene: TRBJ2-7; d_gene: TRBD1; v_gene: TRBV12-3/TRBV12-4; CDR3aa: CASSEGRGLEQYF
j_gene: TRBJ1-2; d_gene: NA; v_gene: TRBV10-3; CDR3aa: CAIRTFVTGLANYGYTF
j_gene: TRBJ2-7; d_gene: TRBD2; v_gene: TRBV7-6; CDR3aa: CASSSRDYSYEQYF
j_gene: TRBJ2-7; d_gene: NA; v_gene: TRBV2; CDR3aa: CASRGGNTEQYF
j_gene: TRBJ1-5; d_gene: NA; v_gene: TRBV6-4; CDR3aa: CASSHGTTYGEVNNQPQHF
j_gene: TRBJ2-7; d_gene: NA; v_gene: TRBV12-3/TRBV12-4; CDR3aa: CASSTTDSRLPTYEQYF
j_gene: TRBJ1-1; d_gene: NA; v_gene: TRBV11-1; CDR3aa: CASSLAKSGRMNTEAFF
j_gene: TRBJ1-1; d_gene: TRBD1; v_gene: TRBV20-1; CDR3aa: CSATGQDLLTEAFF
j_gene: TRBJ2-7; d_gene: TRBD1; v_gene: TRBV5-1; CDR3aa: CASIGEGAVPGEQYF
j_gene: TRBJ1-5; d_gene: TRBD1; v_gene: TRBV3-1; CDR3aa: CASSAGGAEQPQHF
j_gene: TRBJ2-7; d_gene: TRBD1; v_gene: TRBV7-6; CDR3aa: CASSRTGGNEQYF
j_gene: TRBJ2-3; d_gene: TRBD2; v_gene: TRBV24-1; CDR3aa: CATESGTRGSTDTQYF
j_gene: TRBJ2-2; d_gene: TRBD1; v_gene: TRBV5-1; CDR3aa: CASSLGLGQENTGELFF
j_gene: TRBJ2-7; d_gene: TRBD2; v_gene: TRBV28; CDR3aa: CASSFVFSGRSYEQYF
j_gene: TRBJ2-7; d_gene: TRBD1; v_gene: TRBV15; CDR3aa: CATSGTGTGLAEQYF
j_gene: TRBJ2-2; d_gene: NA; v_gene: TRBV5-5; CDR3aa: CASSSRGLSSTGELFF
j_gene: TRBJ1-1; d_gene: TRBD1; v_gene: TRBV7-2; CDR3aa: CASSSGQGVTEAFF
j_gene: TRBJ2-7; d_gene: NA; v_gene: TRBV30; CDR3aa: CAWAPRGYEQYF
j_gene: TRBJ2-3; d_gene: NA; v_gene: TRBV24-1; CDR3aa: CATSDSFSETDTQYF
j_gene: TRBJ2-1; d_gene: NA; v_gene: TRBV19; CDR3aa: CASSIDLPAEQFF
j_gene: TRBJ2-1; d_gene: TRBD2; v_gene: TRBV20-1; CDR3aa: CSASPGTSQNNEQFF